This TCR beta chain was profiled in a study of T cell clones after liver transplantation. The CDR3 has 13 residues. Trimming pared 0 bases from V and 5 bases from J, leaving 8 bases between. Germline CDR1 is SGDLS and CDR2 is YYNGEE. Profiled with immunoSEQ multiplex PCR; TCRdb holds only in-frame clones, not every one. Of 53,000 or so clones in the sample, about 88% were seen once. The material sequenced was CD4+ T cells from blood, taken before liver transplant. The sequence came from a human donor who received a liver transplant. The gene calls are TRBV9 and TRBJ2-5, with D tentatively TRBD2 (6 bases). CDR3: CASSVEGGETQYF. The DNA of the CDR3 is TGTGCCAGCAGCGTAGAAGGAGGGGAGACCCAGTACTTC. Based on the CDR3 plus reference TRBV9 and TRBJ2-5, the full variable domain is DSGVTQTPKHLITATGQRVTLRCSPRSGDLSVYWYQQSLDQGLQFLIQYYNGEERAKGNILERFSAQQFPDLHSELNLSSLELGDSALYFCASSVEGGETQYFGPGTRLLVL.